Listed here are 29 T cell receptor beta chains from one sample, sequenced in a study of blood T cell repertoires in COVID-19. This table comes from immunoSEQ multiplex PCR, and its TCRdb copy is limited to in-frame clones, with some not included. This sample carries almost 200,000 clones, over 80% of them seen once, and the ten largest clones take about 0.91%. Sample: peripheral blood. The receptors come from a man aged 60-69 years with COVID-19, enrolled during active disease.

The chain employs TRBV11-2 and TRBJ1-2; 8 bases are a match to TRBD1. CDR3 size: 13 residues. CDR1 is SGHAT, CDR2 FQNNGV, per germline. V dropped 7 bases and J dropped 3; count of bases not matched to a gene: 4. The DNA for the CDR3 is TGTGCCAGCACCTCGGACAGGGACTATGGCTACACCTTC. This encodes CASTSDRDYGYTF.

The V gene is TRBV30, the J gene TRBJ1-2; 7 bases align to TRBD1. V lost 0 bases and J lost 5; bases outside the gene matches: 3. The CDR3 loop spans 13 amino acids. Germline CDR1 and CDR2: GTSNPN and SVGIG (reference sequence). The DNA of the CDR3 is TGTGCCTGGAGTGTGGACAGGCCGTATGGCTACACCTTC. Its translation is CAWSVDRPYGYTF.

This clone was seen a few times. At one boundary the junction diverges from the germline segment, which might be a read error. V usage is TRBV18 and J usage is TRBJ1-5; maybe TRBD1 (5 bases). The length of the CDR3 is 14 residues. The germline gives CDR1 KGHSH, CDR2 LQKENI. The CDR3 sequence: CASSPQVWRQPQHF. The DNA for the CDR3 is TGTGCCAGCTCCCCACAGGTTTGGAGACAGCCCCAGCATTTT.

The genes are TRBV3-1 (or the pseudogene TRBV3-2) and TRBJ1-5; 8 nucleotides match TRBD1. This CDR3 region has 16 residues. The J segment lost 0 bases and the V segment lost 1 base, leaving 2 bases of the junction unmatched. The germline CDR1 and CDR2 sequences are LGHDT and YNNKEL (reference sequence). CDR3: CASSQGTGLSNQPQHF. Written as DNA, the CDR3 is TGTGCCAGCAGCCAAGGGACAGGGCTTAGCAATCAGCCCCAGCATTTT.

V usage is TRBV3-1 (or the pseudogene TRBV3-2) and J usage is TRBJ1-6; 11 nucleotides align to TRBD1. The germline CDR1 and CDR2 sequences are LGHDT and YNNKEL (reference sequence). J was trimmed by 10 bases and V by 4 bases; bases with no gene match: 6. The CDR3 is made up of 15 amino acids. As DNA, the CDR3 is TGTGCCAGCAGCCCACCGGGACAGGGGGGCTCACCCCTCCACTTT. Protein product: CASSPPGQGGSPLHF.

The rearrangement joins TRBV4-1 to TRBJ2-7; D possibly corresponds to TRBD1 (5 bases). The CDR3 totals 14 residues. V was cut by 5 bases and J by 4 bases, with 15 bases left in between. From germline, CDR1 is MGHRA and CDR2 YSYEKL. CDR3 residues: CASSYKEGEYEQYF. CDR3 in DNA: TGCGCCAGCAGCTACAAGGAAGGGGAATACGAGCAGTACTTC.

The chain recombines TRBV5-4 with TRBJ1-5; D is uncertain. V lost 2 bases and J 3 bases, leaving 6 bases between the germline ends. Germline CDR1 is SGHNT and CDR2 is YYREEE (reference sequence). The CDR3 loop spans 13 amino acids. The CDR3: CASSLDTNQPQHF. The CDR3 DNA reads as TGTGCCAGCAGCTTAGACACCAATCAGCCCCAGCATTTT.

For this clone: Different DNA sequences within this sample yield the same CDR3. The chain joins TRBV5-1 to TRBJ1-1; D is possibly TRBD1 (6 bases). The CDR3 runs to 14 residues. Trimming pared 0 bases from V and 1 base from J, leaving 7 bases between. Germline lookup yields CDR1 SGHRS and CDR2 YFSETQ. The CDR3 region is CASSLGGQNTEAFF. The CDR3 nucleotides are TGCGCCAGCAGCTTGGGGGGACAGAACACTGAAGCTTTCTTT. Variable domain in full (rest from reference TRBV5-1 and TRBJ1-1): KAGVTQTPRYLIKTRGQQVTLSCSPISGHRSVSWYQQTPGQGLQFLFEYFSETQRNKGNFPGRFSGRQFSNSRSEMNVSTLELGDSALYLCASSLGGQNTEAFFGQGTRLTVV.

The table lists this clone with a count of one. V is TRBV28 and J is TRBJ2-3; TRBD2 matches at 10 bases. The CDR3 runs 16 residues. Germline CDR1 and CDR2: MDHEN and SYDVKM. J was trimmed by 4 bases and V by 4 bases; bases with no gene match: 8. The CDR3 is CASSSSGTSAPDTQYF. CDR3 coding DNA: TGTGCCAGCAGTTCTTCCGGGACTAGCGCCCCAGATACGCAGTATTTT.

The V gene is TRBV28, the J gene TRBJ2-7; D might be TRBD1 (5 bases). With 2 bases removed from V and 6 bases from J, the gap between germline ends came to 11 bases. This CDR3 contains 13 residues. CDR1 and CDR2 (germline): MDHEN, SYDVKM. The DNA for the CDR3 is TGTGCCAGCAGTTTAAAGCTCGACAGCGAGCAGTACTTC. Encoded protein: CASSLKLDSEQYF.

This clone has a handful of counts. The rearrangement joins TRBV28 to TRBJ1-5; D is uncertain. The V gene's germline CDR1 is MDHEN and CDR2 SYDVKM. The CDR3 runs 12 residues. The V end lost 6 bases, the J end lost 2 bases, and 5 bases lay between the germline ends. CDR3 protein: CASREGNQPQHF. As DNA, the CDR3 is TGTGCCAGCAGGGAGGGCAATCAGCCCCAGCATTTT.

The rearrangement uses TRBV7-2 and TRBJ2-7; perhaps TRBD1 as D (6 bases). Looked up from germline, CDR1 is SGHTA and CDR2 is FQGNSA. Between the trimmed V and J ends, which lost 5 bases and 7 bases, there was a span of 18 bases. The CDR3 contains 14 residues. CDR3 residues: CASSLGRGGWEQYF. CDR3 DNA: TGTGCCAGCAGCCTCGGCAGGGGCGGCTGGGAGCAGTACTTC.

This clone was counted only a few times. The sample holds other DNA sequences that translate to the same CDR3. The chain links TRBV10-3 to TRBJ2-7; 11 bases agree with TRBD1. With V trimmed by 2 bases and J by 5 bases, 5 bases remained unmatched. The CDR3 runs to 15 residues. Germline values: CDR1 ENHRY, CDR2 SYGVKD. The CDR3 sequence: CAISESGQGAHEQYF. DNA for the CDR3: TGTGCCATCAGTGAGAGCGGACAGGGGGCCCACGAGCAGTACTTC.

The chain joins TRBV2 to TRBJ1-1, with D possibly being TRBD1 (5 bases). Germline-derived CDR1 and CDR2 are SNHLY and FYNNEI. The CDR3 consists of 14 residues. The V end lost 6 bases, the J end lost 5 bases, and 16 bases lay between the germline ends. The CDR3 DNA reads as TGTGCCAGCAGCTTCAGGGAAGGAAAGACTGAAGCTTTCTTT. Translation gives CASSFREGKTEAFF.

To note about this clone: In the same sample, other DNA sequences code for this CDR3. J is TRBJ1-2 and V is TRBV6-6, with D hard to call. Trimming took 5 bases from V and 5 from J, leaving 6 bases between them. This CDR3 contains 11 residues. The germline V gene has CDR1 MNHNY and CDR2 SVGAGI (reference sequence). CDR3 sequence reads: CASSPEYGYTF. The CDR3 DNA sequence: TGTGCCAGCAGTCCGGAGTATGGCTACACCTTC.

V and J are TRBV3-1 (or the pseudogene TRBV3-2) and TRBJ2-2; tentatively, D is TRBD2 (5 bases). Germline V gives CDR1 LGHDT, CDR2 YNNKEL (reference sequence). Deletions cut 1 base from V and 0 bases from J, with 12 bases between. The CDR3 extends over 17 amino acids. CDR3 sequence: CASSQVASGPNTGELFF. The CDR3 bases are TGTGCCAGCAGCCAAGTAGCGAGCGGACCGAACACCGGGGAGCTGTTTTTT.

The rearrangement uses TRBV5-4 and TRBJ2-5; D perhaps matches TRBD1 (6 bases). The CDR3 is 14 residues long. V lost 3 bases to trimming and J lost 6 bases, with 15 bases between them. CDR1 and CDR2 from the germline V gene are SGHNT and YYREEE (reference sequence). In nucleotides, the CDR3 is TGTGCCAGCAGCTCGTACAGGGACATTCAGACCCAGTACTTC. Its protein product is CASSSYRDIQTQYF. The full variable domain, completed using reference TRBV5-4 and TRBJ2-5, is ETGVTQSPTHLIKTRGQQVTLRCSSQSGHNTVSWYQQALGQGPQFIFQYYREEENGRGNFPPRFSGLQFPNYSSELNVNALELDDSALYLCASSSYRDIQTQYFGPGTRLLVL.

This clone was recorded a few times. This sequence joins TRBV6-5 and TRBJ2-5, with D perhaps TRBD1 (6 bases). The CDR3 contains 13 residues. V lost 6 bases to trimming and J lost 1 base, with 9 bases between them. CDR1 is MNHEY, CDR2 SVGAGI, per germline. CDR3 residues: CASSGQIQETQYF. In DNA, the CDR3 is TGTGCCAGCAGCGGACAGATCCAAGAGACCCAGTACTTC.

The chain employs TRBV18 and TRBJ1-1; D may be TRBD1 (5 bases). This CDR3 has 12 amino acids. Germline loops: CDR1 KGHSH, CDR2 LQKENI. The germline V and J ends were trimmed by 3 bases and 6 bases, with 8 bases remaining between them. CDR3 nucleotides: TGTGCCAGCTCACCCCGGGGGTCTGAAGCTTTCTTT. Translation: CASSPRGSEAFF.

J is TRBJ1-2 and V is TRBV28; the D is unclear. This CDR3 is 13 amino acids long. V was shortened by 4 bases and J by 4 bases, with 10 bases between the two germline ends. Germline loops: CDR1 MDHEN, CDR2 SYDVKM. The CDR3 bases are TGTGCCAGCAGTTGGGTGGGCAGCTATGGCTACACCTTC. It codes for CASSWVGSYGYTF.

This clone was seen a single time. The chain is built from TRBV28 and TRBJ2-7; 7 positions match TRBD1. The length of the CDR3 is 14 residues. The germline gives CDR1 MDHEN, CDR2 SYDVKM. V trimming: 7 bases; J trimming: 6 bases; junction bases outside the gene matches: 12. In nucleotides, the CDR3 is TGTGCCAGCAAGGGGGCTAACACACAGTTCGAGCAGTACTTC. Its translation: CASKGANTQFEQYF.

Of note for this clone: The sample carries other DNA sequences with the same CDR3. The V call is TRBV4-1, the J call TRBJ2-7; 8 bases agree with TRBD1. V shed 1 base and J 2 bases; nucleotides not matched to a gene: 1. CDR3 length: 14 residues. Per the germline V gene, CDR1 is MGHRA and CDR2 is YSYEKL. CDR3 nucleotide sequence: TGCGCCAGCAGCCAAGGACAGGGGACCTACGAGCAGTACTTC. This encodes CASSQGQGTYEQYF.

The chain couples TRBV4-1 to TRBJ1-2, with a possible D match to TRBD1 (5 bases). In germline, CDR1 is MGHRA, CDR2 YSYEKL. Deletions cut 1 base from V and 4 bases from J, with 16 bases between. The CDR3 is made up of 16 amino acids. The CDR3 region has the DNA TGCGCCAGCAGCCAAGTAGGAAACAGGTTCCTCTATGGCTACACCTTC. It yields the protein CASSQVGNRFLYGYTF.

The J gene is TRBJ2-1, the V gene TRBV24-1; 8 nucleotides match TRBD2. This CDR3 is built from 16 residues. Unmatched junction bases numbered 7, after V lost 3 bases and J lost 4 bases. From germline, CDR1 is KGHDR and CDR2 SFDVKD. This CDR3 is CATSDPGREEYNEQFF. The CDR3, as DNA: TGTGCCACCAGTGATCCGGGGCGGGAGGAATACAATGAGCAGTTCTTC.

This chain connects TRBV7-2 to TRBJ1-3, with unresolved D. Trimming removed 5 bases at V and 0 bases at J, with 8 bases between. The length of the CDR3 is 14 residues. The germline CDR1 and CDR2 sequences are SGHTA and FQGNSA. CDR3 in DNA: TGTGCCAGCAGCCCAGGAGGCTCTGGAAACACCATATATTTT. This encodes CASSPGGSGNTIYF.

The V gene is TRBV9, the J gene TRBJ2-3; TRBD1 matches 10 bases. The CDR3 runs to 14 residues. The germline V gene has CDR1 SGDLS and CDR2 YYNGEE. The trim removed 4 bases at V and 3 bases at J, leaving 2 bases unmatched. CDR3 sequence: CASSPGQGTDTQYF. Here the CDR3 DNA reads TGTGCCAGCAGCCCGGGACAGGGGACAGATACGCAGTATTTT.

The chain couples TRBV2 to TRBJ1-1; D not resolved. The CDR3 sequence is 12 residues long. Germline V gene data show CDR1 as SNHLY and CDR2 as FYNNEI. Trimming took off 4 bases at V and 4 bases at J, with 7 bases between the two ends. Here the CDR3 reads CASSVGGTEAFF. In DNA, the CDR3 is TGTGCCAGCAGTGTCGGCGGCACTGAAGCTTTCTTT. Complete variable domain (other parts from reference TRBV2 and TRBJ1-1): EPEVTQTPSHQVTQMGQEVILRCVPISNHLYFYWYRQILGQKVEFLVSFYNNEISEKSEIFDDQFSVERPDGSNFTLKIRSTKLEDSAMYFCASSVGGTEAFFGQGTRLTVV.

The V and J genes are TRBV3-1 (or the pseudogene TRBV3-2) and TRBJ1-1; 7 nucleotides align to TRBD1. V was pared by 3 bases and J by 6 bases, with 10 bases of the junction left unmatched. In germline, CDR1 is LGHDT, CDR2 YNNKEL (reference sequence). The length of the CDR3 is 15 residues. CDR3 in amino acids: CASSHYRRGTPEAFF. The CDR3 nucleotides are TGTGCCAGCAGCCATTACCGCAGGGGGACCCCTGAAGCTTTCTTT.

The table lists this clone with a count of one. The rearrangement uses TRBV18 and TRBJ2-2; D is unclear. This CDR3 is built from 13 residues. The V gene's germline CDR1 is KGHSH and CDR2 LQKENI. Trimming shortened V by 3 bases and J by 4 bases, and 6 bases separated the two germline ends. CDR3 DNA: TGTGCCAGCTCACCCCAGGCCACCGGGGAGCTGTTTTTT. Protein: CASSPQATGELFF.